This TCR beta chain originates from a study of T cells in Graves' hyperthyroidism and ophthalmopathy (dated by TCRdb to the late 2010s). Notes on the research overall: Peripheral blood was sampled at the time of initial diagnosis, prior to any treatment. Prospective prediction of ophthalmopathy was tested in an independent validation cohort of under 20 hyperthyroidism patients and 15 to 17 patients who later progressed to ophthalmopathy. In about 6 Graves' hyperthyroidism patients, the study also compared T-cell repertoires from thyroid tissue with T-cell repertoires from blood. According to the paper, TCR Vbeta CDR3 sequencing was carried out on some 140 peripheral blood samples, which came from under 50 ophthalmopathy, 70 to 80 hyperthyroidism and roughly 17 progressor patients. After sampling, hyperthyroidism patients received methimazole starting at 30 mg daily, and ophthalmopathy patients received high-dose intravenous methylprednisolone. The 75 to 100 discovery patients were randomly split 7:3 into training and test sets. A discovery cohort of around 100 patients, approximately 45 with Graves' ophthalmopathy and about 60 with stable Graves' hyperthyroidism, was used to find distinguishing TCR V-J signatures.

Results and caveats for the whole study, not just this receptor: Ophthalmopathy was separated from stable hyperthyroidism by a 13 V-J signature model, with approximately 85% sensitivity and 81% to 83% specificity obtained in cross-validation and 80%/75% obtained in testing. In validation, progression to ophthalmopathy was predicted by the model with 70.59% sensitivity and 72% to 85% specificity, a median of roughly six months before onset. Most expanded thyroid clonotypes (frequency above 0.001) were also detected in blood, a finding suggesting that blood repertoires may reflect thyroid immune responses. No statistical method was used to fix the sample size in advance, and group allocation was not hidden from the investigators.

Moderately to severely active disease, a Clinical Activity Score of at least 3, a NOSPECS grade of at least 4, and a duration under 3 months were present in ophthalmopathy patients. Exclusion was applied to patients with uncontrolled infections, other autoimmune diseases, pregnancy or lactation. Diagnoses were established on the basis of clinical symptoms, serum thyroxine and TRAb, thyroid ultrasound, and orbital computed tomography. PBMCs were separated from roughly 10 ml of fresh peripheral blood using Ficoll-Paque density gradient centrifugation. Total RNA was extracted with Trizol reagent, and quality was checked on an Agilent 2100 Bioanalyzer. Amplification of TCR beta CDR3 regions was carried out from RNA transcripts. The first round of RT-PCR for the TCR CDR3 was performed with the HTBI primer set and the Qiagen OneStep RT-PCR kit. Libraries were constructed in a second round of multiplex PCR, after which size selection and purification were performed. Sequencing of the libraries was done on an Illumina HiSeq2000 using paired-end 100 bp reads. The published analysis was carried out like this. SOAPnuke was used to process the raw data, with reads discarded if the reads contained adapters or uncalled bases, had a mean Phred below 15, or lacked an exact constant-primer or identifier match. COPE v1.2.5 was used to merge high-quality paired reads, and clonotypes were defined as unique nucleotide sequences. MiTCR v1.1 was used to align the clonotypes against IMGT TRBV, TRBD and TRBJ reference segments. Only V-J combinations with frequency above 0.0001, covering 99% to 99.2% of repertoires, were analysed. A TCS score was defined as the ratio of F50 (clonal expansion) to E x V (chaos), with BLOSUM62-based TCRdist applied between CDR3 peptides within each V-J. Welch's t-statistics and random forest reduced roughly 540 V-J features to under 15, which were used in a naive Bayes classifier (R e1071). Thyroid-blood repertoire similarity was quantified with the Morisita-Horn index. TCRdb's own reprocessing of the public reads used fastp at Q25 and MiXCR and kept productive beta chains. Rows merge per CDR3 protein into single entries with the most common DNA and genes. The V and J calls follow TCRdb's processing rather than the paper's. The sample table contains about 58,000 distinct CDR3 sequences; only one count was recorded for around 48% of them. Around 11% of the sample lies in the top ten.

In its sample, this clonotype was seen many times. Its antigen target is currently unknown. Nothing much larger sits one base from this clone, and base qualities are not available. The specimen sequenced was blood. The TCR originated in a woman aged 25 to 39 with Graves' ophthalmopathy.

This receptor carries the CDR3 CATRGTSGGFEQYF. The bases are TGTGCCACGAGGGGAACTAGCGGGGGGTTCGAGCAGTACTTC. The chain employs TRBV2 and TRBJ2-7; 12 bases in between match TRBD2. The CDR3 contains 14 residues, cysteine and phenylalanine counted. Only the CDR3 region is kept as DNA, spanning 42 bases read in frame from base 1. V ends up 10 bases short and J 6 bases short, with an unmatched junction base count of 10. The germline V gene supplies CDR1 SNHLY and CDR2 FYNNEI.